What follows describes a single T cell receptor (beta chain). The CDR3 runs to 17 residues. Per the germline V gene, CDR1 is SNHLY and CDR2 is FYNNEI. V trimming: 7 bases; J trimming: 2 bases; junction bases outside the gene matches: 8. The sample comes from a study of blood T cell repertoires in COVID-19. Study information: T cells, B-cell-depleted T cells, or PBMCs provided the cDNA or gDNA that served as material.

Libraries were prepared by immunoSEQ multiplex PCR; TCRdb keeps only in-frame clonotypes and omits some of them. Of some 160,000 clones in the sample, under 80% were seen once. The clonotype was recovered from a man aged 55 to 70 with acute or convalescent COVID-19. The sequenced sample was peripheral blood. V is TRBV2 and J is TRBJ2-1, with TRBD2 matching 13 bases. The CDR3: CASNGLAGAVPYNEQFF. The DNA of the CDR3 is TGTGCCAGCAACGGACTAGCGGGAGCGGTCCCCTACAATGAGCAGTTCTTC.